This paragraph reports one TCR beta chain. Antigen: not known. The data belong to a study of cytomegalovirus exposure and HLA in healthy donors. Points from the study as a whole: Testing in vitro showed a few CMV-associated chains specific for CMV antigens.

Germline V CDR1 and CDR2: SNHLY, FYNNEI. CDR3 length: 14 residues. V dropped 6 bases and J dropped 2; count of bases not matched to a gene: 4. Use of 60 Vbeta and 13 Jbeta primers characterized the PCR. Produced via immunoSEQ multiplex PCR; TCRdb's table is partial and in-frame only. The table lists 200,000 to 300,000 clones, 84% of them singletons, with 1.5% to 2.5% in the top ten. While unrecorded immune exposures were likely, the donors were nominally healthy when sampled. Sequencing input: PBMCs. V gene TRBV2 combines with J gene TRBJ1-3; TRBD1 matches at 7 bases. This TCR was sampled from a woman in her thirties or forties in good health and CMV-seropositive. The CDR3 here is CASRGQETGNTIYF. Here the CDR3 DNA reads TGTGCCAGCAGAGGACAGGAAACTGGAAACACCATATATTTT. Filled out from reference TRBV2 and TRBJ1-3, the complete variable domain reads EPEVTQTPSHQVTQMGQEVILRCVPISNHLYFYWYRQILGQKVEFLVSFYNNEISEKSEIFDDQFSVERPDGSNFTLKIRSTKLEDSAMYFCASRGQETGNTIYFGEGSWLTVV.